This entry features one T cell receptor (beta chain) sequence. Which antigen it targets is not known. No quality values exist for individual bases; no much larger clone is one base distant. This entry comes from a study of shared clonotypes between healthy human individuals (dated by TCRdb to between 2020 and 2021). As for the study more broadly: A couple of women and a few men aged 18 to 49 years were included in the cohort. To estimate repertoire size and how much clonotype sharing occurs between individuals, the study deeply sequenced the blood TCR repertoires of 4 to 6 healthy adults. For each donor, CD4 naive and CD4 memory were each run on three plates, CD8 naive on two plates, and CD8 memory on one plate. Per donor, leukapheresis produced somewhere between about 0.94 and 9.5 billion PBMCs. Different laboratories and diverse techniques were used to prepare libraries and sequence TCR repertoires, to increase sequencing depth and limit assay-specific biases. Beyond this particular receptor, the publication reports: Naive subsets generally had larger estimated clonotype richness than memory subsets did. Rarefaction of sorted-subset datasets indicated incomplete sequencing despite the large sequencing depth. Sampling was restricted to blood, and TCR repertoires in tissue are likely to differ from TCR repertoires in blood. The genetic and exposure-history diversity represented was limited by the small number of donors. Sharing across a few donors was observed for approximately 4.6% of naive CD4, under 4% of naive CD8, roughly 2.3% of memory CD4, and roughly 0.43% of memory CD8 clonotypes. Pairwise subsampling indicated that sequencing depth was expected to affect the degree of clonotype sharing among donors. Higher generation probabilities were observed for clonotypes shared by all four sorted-subset donors than for non-shared clonotypes.

As encoded in the germline V gene, CDR1 is SGHVS while CDR2 is FQNEAQ. V was cut back by 5 bases and J by 4 bases, leaving a gap of 18 bases between them. Counted from cysteine to phenylalanine, this CDR3 has 16 amino acids. Only CDR3 DNA remains: 48 bases, in frame from the first base. Using the deep immunoSEQ assay, TCR CDR3 regions were amplified from genomic DNA by multiplex PCR. Genomic DNA extracted from each cell subset was distributed evenly over all wells of several immunoSEQ 96-well plates, and each plate served as one replicate. Each replicate PCR for sorted subsets received around 200 ng genomic DNA, equal to roughly 30,000 T cell genomes. The purified libraries were quantified using a Qubit 3.0 fluorometer, sized with a Bioanalyzer 2100, and then quantified again using the KAPA Library Quantification kit. A separate single-read 150-cycle Illumina NextSeq 550 flow cell was used to sequence each immunoSEQ 96-well plate. The study's own analysis went as follows. Because the immunoSEQ output included only junctional sequences and no quality scores, the filtering could not be the same as the filtering used for full-length reads. To assign V/J genes and CDR3, sequences were annotated using PyIR, a Python wrapper for IgBLAST v1.9, with IMGT germline references. Reads with weak V/J assignments (E-value above 1e-6), missing CDR3, stop codons, out-of-frame junctions, or ambiguous translated residues were removed. V3J clonotypes were defined as sequences sharing an identical inferred V gene, J gene, and CDR3 amino acid sequence. Percentage overlap between repertoires was computed as shared unique clonotypes divided by the size of the smaller repertoire. Richness of each repertoire was evaluated using RTK rarefaction, the Chao1 estimator, and Recon v2.1 estimates of unobserved clonotypes. Generation probabilities for all TCRbeta clonotypes obtained by the gDNA method from several donors were computed using OLGA. Here the immuneACCESS table is served through TCRdb, limited to in-frame sequences with V and J called. Missing clones are a known gap in these copies; in checked studies unresolved V genes cover under half, and the rest lacks a known reason. That table supplies the V and J calls and clone size; D and trimming were determined from the DNA. Across this sample there are millions of clones, with 90% to 95% seen only once. The ten largest account for approximately 0.13% of the sample.

The donors were healthy, HIV-negative adults who had no recently reported acute infections or vaccinations. Only Caucasian adults living in Nashville, Tennessee, USA were represented among the donors. CD4+ T cells were enriched through magnetic negative selection, after which naive cells were positively selected on CD45RA and the remaining negative fraction served as the memory subset. Blood was collected by leukapheresis, and PBMCs were isolated by Ficoll-Histopaque density gradient centrifugation and then cryopreserved in liquid nitrogen vapor phase. Analytical flow cytometry was used to check the purity and quantity of each magnetically sorted T cell population. Genomic DNA was isolated from every sorted fraction and measured by UV absorbance on a Nanodrop 2000c.

This sequence uses TRBV7-8 and TRBJ1-3; the D gene remains uncertain. The sample was naive CD4+ T cells sorted from blood. What this sample's cell subset or site label stands for: CD45RA+ positively selected. The TCR sequence derives from a man aged 18 to 30 in good health. Here the CDR3 is given as CASSVGPILLGNTIYF. The DNA sequence follows: TGTGCCAGCAGCGTAGGGCCCATTCTTCTGGGAAACACCATATATTTT.